Listed here are 3 T cell receptor beta chains from one sample, sequenced in a study of cytomegalovirus exposure and HLA in healthy donors. PCR was performed using 60 Vbeta and 13 Jbeta primers. Assay used: immunoSEQ multiplex PCR; TCRdb lists only in-frame clones, some missing. Found here are about 100,000 clones, about 75% of them singletons; the top ten hold roughly 6%. The specimen sequenced was PBMCs. These receptors all stem from a man between 60 and 75 years old in good health and CMV-seropositive.

The genes are TRBV5-4 and TRBJ2-4, with 7 bases identical to TRBD1. The germline V gene has CDR1 SGHNT and CDR2 YYREEE (reference sequence). With 10 bases clipped from V and 0 bases from J, the junction kept 7 bases outside the gene matches. CDR3 size: 14 residues. Here the CDR3 reads CAGITGEAKNIQYF. CDR3 in DNA: TGTGCCGGGATCACAGGGGAAGCCAAAAACATTCAGTACTTC. Supplemented by reference TRBV5-4 and TRBJ2-4, the full variable domain reads ETGVTQSPTHLIKTRGQQVTLRCSSQSGHNTVSWYQQALGQGPQFIFQYYREEENGRGNFPPRFSGLQFPNYSSELNVNALELDDSALYLCAGITGEAKNIQYFGAGTRLSVL.

A single count supports this clone. This chain uses TRBV19 with TRBJ2-3; 7 bases are shared with TRBD1. The germline CDR1 and CDR2 sequences are LNHDA and SQIVND (reference sequence). V was clipped by 5 bases and J by 0 bases; unmatched bases: 5. The CDR3 totals 15 residues. The chain's CDR3 is CASSGGQTSTDTQYF. The DNA of the CDR3 is TGTGCCAGTAGTGGGGGACAGACTAGCACAGATACGCAGTATTTT.

The chain recombines TRBV28 with TRBJ1-5; 9 bases are shared with TRBD1. The V gene's germline CDR1 is MDHEN and CDR2 SYDVKM. Unmatched junction bases numbered 7, after V lost 3 bases and J lost 4 bases. CDR3 size: 16 residues. In DNA, the CDR3 is TGTGCCAGCAGTTTGTTCACAGGGGGCAGAAATCAGCCCCAGCATTTT. This translates into CASSLFTGGRNQPQHF.